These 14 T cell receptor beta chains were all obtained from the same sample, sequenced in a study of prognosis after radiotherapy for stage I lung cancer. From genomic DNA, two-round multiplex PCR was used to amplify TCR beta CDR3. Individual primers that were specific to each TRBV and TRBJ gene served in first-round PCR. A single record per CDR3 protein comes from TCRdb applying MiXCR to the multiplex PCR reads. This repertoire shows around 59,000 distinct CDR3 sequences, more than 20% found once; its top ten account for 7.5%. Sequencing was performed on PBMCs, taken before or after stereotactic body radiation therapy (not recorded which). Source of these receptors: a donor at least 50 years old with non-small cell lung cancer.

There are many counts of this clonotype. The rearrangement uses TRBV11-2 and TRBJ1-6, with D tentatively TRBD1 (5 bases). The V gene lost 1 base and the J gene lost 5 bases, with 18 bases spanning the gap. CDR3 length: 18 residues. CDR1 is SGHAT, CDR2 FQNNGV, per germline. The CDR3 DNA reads TGTGCCAGCAGCTTAGCTGGGCGGTGGGGGGGGGATAATTCACCCCTCCACTTT. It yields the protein CASSLAGRWGGDNSPLHF. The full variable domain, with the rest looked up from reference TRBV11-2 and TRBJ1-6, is EAGVAQSPRYKIIEKRQSVAFWCNPISGHATLYWYQQILGQGPKLLIQFQNNGVVDDSQLPKDRFSAERLKGVDSTLKIQPAKLEDSAVYLCASSLAGRWGGDNSPLHFGNGTRLTVT.

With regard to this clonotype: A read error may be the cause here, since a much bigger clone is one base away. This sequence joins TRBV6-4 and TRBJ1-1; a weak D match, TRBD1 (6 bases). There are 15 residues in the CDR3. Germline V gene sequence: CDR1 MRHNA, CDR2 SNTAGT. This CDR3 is CASRPTTGQNTEALF. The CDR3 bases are TGTGCCAGCAGACCCACCACAGGGCAGAACACTGAAGCTCTCTTT.

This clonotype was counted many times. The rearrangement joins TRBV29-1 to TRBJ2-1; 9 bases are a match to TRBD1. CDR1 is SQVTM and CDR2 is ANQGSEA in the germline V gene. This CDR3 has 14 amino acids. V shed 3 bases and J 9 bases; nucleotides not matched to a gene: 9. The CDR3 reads CSVDQVQGAGEQFF. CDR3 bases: TGCAGCGTTGACCAGGTACAGGGGGCTGGTGAGCAGTTCTTC.

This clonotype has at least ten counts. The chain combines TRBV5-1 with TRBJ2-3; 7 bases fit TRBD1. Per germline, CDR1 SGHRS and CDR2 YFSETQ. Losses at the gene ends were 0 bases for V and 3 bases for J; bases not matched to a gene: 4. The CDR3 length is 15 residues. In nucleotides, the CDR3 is TGCGCCAGCAGCTTGGGGGCGACAGGGACAGATACGCAGTATTTT. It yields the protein CASSLGATGTDTQYF.

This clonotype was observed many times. The CDR3: CASSLPGTGPNEQFF. CDR3 sequence (DNA): TGTGCCAGCTCACTACCCGGGACAGGCCCCAATGAGCAGTTCTTC. J is TRBJ2-1 and V is TRBV18, with 8 bases lining up with TRBD1. The CDR3 contains 15 residues. Germline CDR1 and CDR2: KGHSH and LQKENI. V lost 4 bases to trimming and J lost 6 bases; unmatched junction nucleotides: 8. Variable domain in full (rest from reference TRBV18 and TRBJ2-1): NAGVMQNPRHLVRRRGQEARLRCSPMKGHSHVYWYRQLPEEGLKFMVYLQKENIIDESGMPKERFSAEFPKEGPSILRIQQVVRGDSAAYFCASSLPGTGPNEQFFGPGTRLTVL.

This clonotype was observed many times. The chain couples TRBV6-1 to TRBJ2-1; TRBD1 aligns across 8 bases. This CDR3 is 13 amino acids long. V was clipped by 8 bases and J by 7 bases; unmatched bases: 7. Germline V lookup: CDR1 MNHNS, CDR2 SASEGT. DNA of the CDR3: TGTGCCAGCTCGAGACAGGGGAGGAATGAGCAGTTCTTC. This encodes CASSRQGRNEQFF.

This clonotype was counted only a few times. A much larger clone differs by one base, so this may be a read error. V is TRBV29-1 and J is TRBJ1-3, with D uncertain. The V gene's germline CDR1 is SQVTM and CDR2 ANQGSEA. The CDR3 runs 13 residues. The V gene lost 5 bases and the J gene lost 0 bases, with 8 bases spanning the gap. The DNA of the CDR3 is TGCAGCGTTCGGACGATCTCTGGAAACACCATATATTTT. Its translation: CSVRTISGNTIYF.

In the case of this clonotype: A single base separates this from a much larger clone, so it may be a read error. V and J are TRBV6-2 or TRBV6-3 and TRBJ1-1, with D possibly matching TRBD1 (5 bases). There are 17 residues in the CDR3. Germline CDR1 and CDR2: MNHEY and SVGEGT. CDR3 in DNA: TGTACCAGCAGTTCTAGGTTATTTCAGGGCCGCAACACTGAAGCTTTCTTT. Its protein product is CTSSSRLFQGRNTEAFF.

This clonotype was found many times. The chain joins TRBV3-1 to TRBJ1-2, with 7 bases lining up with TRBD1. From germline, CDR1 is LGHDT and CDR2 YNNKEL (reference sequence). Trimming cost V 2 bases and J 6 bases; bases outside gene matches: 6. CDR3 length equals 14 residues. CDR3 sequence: CASSQHTGVDGYTF. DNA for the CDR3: TGTGCCAGCAGCCAACATACAGGGGTTGATGGCTACACCTTC.

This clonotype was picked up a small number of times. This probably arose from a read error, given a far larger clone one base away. Written as DNA, the CDR3 is TGTGCCAGCAGTTACTCGGGGCAGGGGAATTCACCCCTCGACTTT. Translating gives CASSYSGQGNSPLDF. The rearrangement uses TRBV6-6 and TRBJ1-6; D might be TRBD1 (6 bases). This CDR3 spans 15 amino acids. Germline V gene sequence: CDR1 MNHNY, CDR2 SVGAGI (reference sequence).

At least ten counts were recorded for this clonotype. CDR3: CASSPRREEDYGYTF. CDR3 bases: TGTGCCAGCAGCCCCCGCCGGGAGGAAGACTATGGCTACACCTTC. The chain links TRBV4-2 to TRBJ1-2; D gene ambiguous. Germline loops: CDR1 LGHNA, CDR2 YNFKEQ. V was clipped by 4 bases and J by 3 bases, with 15 bases between them. The CDR3 sequence is 15 residues long.

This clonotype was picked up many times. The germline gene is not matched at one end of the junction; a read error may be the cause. The CDR3 nucleotides read TGTGCCAGCACTTTACGGGCAGGGGTCTCCTACAATGAGCAGTTCTTC. This gives the protein CASTLRAGVSYNEQFF. J is TRBJ2-1 and V is TRBV12-3 or TRBV12-4, with D tentatively TRBD1 (6 bases). The length of the CDR3 is 16 residues.

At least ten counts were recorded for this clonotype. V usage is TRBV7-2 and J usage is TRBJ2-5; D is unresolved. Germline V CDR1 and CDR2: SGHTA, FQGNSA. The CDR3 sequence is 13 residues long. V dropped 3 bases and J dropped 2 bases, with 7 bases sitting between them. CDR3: CASSFPWQETQYF. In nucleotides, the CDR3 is TGTGCCAGCAGCTTCCCATGGCAAGAGACCCAGTACTTC.

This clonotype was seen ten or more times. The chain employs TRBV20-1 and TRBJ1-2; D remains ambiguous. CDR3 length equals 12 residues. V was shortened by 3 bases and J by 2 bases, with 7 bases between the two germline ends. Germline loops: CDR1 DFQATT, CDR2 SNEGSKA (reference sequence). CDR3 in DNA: TGCAGTGCTAGCACCAGCAACTATGGCTACACCTTC. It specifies CSASTSNYGYTF.